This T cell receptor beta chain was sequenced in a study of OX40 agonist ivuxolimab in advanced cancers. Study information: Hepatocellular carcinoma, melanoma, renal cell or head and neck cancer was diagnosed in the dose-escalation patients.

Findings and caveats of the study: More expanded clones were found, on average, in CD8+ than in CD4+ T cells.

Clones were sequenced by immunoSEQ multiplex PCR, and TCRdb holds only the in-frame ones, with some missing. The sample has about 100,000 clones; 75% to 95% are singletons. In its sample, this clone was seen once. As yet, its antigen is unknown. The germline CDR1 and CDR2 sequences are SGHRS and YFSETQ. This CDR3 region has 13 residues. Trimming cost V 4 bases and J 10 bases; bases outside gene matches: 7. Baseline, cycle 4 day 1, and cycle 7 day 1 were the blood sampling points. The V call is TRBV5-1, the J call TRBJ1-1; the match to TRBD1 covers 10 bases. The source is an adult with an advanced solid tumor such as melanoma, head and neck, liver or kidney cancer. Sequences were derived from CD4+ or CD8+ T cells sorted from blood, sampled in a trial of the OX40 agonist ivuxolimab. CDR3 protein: CASSPTRDRGAFF. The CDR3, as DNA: TGCGCCAGCAGCCCCACCCGGGACAGGGGAGCTTTCTTT.